The entry that follows covers one T cell receptor beta chain sequence. Its target is not known. The sample is drawn from a study of post-analysis software for immune sequencing data. For the study at large: Several disease courses (relapsing-remitting, secondary progressive and progressive-relapsing) of multiple sclerosis were included. Study observations and caveats: Compared with controls, patients had more of 4 or 5 TRBV segments, including TRBV5-6, TRBV5-1 and TRBV20-1. The study found significantly lower normalized Chao1 diversity in multiple sclerosis patients than in controls.

Tagging with unique molecular identifiers was a feature of the TCR beta cDNA libraries. In TCRdb, the PCR reads were re-called with MiXCR into one record per CDR3 protein. The data hold about 820,000 distinct CDR3 sequences, with approximately 57% observed a single time. V dropped 5 bases and J dropped 2 bases, with 17 bases sitting between them. Germline CDR1 is SEHNR and CDR2 is FQNEAQ (reference sequence). This CDR3 comprises 16 residues. The chain is built from TRBV7-9 and TRBJ2-3; D is perhaps TRBD1 (6 bases). The receptor was isolated from a girl aged 5-17 years with multiple sclerosis. Sequenced material: blood. CDR3 region: CASSRDTGLYTDTQYF. The CDR3, as DNA: TGTGCCAGCAGCCGAGACACAGGGTTATACACAGATACGCAGTATTTT.